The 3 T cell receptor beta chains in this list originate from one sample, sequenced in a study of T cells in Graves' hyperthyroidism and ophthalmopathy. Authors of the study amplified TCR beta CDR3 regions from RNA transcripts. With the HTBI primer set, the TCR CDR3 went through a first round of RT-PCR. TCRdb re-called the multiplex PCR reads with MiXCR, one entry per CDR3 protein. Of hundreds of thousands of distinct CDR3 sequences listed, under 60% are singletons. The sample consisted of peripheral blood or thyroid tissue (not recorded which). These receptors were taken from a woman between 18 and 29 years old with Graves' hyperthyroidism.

For the CDR3, the DNA is TGTGCCAGCTTCGGACAGGGGACCGAAGCTTTCTTT. As protein: CASFGQGTEAFF. The chain is built from TRBV13 and TRBJ1-1, with 9 bases matching TRBD1. The CDR3 is made up of 12 amino acids. CDR1 and CDR2 (germline): PRHDT, FYEKMQ (reference sequence). V lost 8 bases, J lost 8 bases, and 6 bases stayed unmatched.

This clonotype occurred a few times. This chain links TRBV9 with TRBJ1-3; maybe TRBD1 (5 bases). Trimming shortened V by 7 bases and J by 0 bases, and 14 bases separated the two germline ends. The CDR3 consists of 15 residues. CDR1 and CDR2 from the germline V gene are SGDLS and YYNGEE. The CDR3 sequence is CASGGDENSGNTIYF. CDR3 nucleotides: TGTGCCAGCGGAGGGGACGAGAACTCTGGAAACACCATATATTTT.

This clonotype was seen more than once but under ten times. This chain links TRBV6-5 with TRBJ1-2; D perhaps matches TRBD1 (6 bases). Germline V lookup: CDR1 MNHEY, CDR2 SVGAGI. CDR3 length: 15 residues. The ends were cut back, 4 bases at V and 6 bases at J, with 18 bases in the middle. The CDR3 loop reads CASSSSSPGANGYTF. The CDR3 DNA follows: TGTGCCAGCAGTTCATCTTCGCCAGGGGCCAATGGCTACACCTTC.